The 5 T cell receptor beta chains in this list originate from one sample, sequenced in a study of vaccination effects on CD4 cells after COVID-19. The antigens for these receptors are not known. CD4+ T cells were isolated after around ten days of culture. Participants got two doses of BNT162b2 or mRNA-1273 vaccine. Here immunoSEQ multiplex PCR was the method, and the copy in TCRdb shows in-frame clones only, minus some. Of tens of thousands of clones in the sample, approximately 70% were seen once. The sequenced sample was CD4+ T cells from PBMCs cultured without peptide, obtained after COVID-19 vaccination. The receptors were gathered from a human donor who received a COVID-19 vaccine.

The rearrangement links TRBV7-9 to TRBJ1-3; D uncertain. V lost 5 bases to trimming and J lost 2 bases, with 10 bases between them. CDR3 length: 14 amino acids. CDR1 and CDR2 (germline): SEHNR, FQNEAQ (reference sequence). The CDR3 coding sequence is TGTGCCAGCAGCCTCGATCGAGCTGGAAACACCATATATTTT. Translation: CASSLDRAGNTIYF.

The chain joins TRBV20-1 to TRBJ1-2, with D unclear. The V gene's germline CDR1 is DFQATT and CDR2 SNEGSKA (reference sequence). Trimming shortened V by 3 bases and J by 4 bases, and 9 bases separated the two germline ends. The CDR3 has 12 residues. CDR3 in DNA: TGCAGTGCTAGTCGGGCGAGCTATGGCTACACCTTC. It translates to CSASRASYGYTF.

The rearrangement links TRBV28 to TRBJ2-3; TRBD1 aligns across 7 bases. Germline CDR1 is MDHEN and CDR2 is SYDVKM. The CDR3 loop spans 15 amino acids. V dropped 5 bases and J dropped 4; count of bases not matched to a gene: 9. The CDR3: CASSLRRGTADTQYF. CDR3 sequence (DNA): TGTGCCAGCAGTCTTCGCAGGGGGACGGCAGATACGCAGTATTTT.

This chain uses TRBV20-1 with TRBJ2-5; D ambiguous. V was pared by 3 bases and J by 0 bases, with 11 bases between. Germline V gene sequence: CDR1 DFQATT, CDR2 SNEGSKA (reference sequence). This CDR3 contains 14 residues. CDR3 sequence reads: CSASLAGYQETQYF. CDR3 DNA: TGCAGTGCTAGTTTGGCTGGGTACCAAGAGACCCAGTACTTC.

This chain connects TRBV2 to TRBJ1-1, with D uncertain. The CDR3 consists of 12 residues. V was cut by 1 base and J by 12 bases, with 12 bases left in between. Germline V lookup: CDR1 SNHLY, CDR2 FYNNEI. The CDR3 coding sequence is TGTGCCAGCAGTGAAGGTCGGCCCCTTACTTTCTTT. It encodes CASSEGRPLTFF.